The 18 T cell receptor beta chains listed next were all sequenced from one sample in a study of blood T cell repertoires in COVID-19. Assay: immunoSEQ multiplex PCR; the TCRdb copy retains only in-frame clones and omits some. The sample records over 150,000 clones, approximately 80% being singletons. The specimen sequenced was peripheral blood. These receptors originate from a woman aged 40 to 50 with COVID-19, enrolled during active disease.

V gene TRBV6-1 combines with J gene TRBJ2-7; unclear D gene. The CDR3 loop spans 14 amino acids. Per germline, CDR1 MNHNS and CDR2 SASEGT. V shed 0 bases and J shed 0 bases, with 6 bases lying between them. The DNA of the CDR3 is TGTGCCAGCAGTGAAGCCAGGCTCTCCTACGAGCAGTACTTC. Translating gives CASSEARLSYEQYF.

This sequence joins TRBV5-1 and TRBJ1-6, with 11 bases that match TRBD1. CDR3 length: 15 residues. J gave up 9 bases and V 4 bases, and 6 bases lay outside the gene matches. Germline V lookup: CDR1 SGHRS, CDR2 YFSETQ. CDR3 nucleotide sequence: TGCGCCAGCAGCCCGCGGACAGGGGGCCCTTCACCCCTCCACTTT. This encodes CASSPRTGGPSPLHF.

This rearrangement joins TRBV21-1 to TRBJ2-7; TRBD1 is taken as the D call from the table, unchecked against the DNA. TRBV21-1 is classified as a pseudogene. There are 15 residues in the CDR3. CDR3 amino acids: CASSTTGDPIYEQYF. The CDR3 bases are TGTGCCAGCTCGACCACAGGGGACCCAATATACGAGCAGTACTTC.

This rearrangement joins TRBV5-1 to TRBJ2-6, with 9 bases lining up with TRBD2. CDR1 SGHRS and CDR2 YFSETQ come from the germline V gene. CDR3 size: 18 residues. V lost 3 bases to trimming and J lost 2 bases; unmatched junction nucleotides: 9. In DNA, the CDR3 is TGCGCCAGCAGCTCGAGCGGGAGGAGCTTTACTGGGGCCAACGTCCTGACTTTC. Translating it yields CASSSSGRSFTGANVLTF.

This clone was picked up a small number of times. The chain combines TRBV27 with TRBJ1-2; TRBD1 matches at 9 bases. The germline V gene encodes CDR1 MNHEY and CDR2 SMNVEV (reference sequence). J was trimmed by 7 bases and V by 3 bases; bases with no gene match: 12. The CDR3 totals 16 residues. In DNA form, the CDR3 reads TGTGCCAGCAGTTTGGGACAGGGTAGGCCCCACTCTGGCTACACCTTC. It translates to CASSLGQGRPHSGYTF.

The rearrangement links TRBV29-1 to TRBJ2-5, with D perhaps TRBD2 (6 bases). The germline CDR1 and CDR2 sequences are SQVTM and ANQGSEA. The CDR3 extends over 12 amino acids. Trimming took off 2 bases at V and 3 bases at J, with 7 bases between the two ends. The CDR3 DNA reads as TGCAGCGTTGAACGCGGGGAAGAGACCCAGTACTTC. The encoded protein is CSVERGEETQYF.

The chain is built from TRBV11-2 and TRBJ2-1, with TRBD1 matching 9 bases. This CDR3 region has 15 residues. The trim removed 6 bases at V and 4 bases at J, leaving 7 bases unmatched. CDR1 is SGHAT, CDR2 FQNNGV, per germline. CDR3 amino acids: CASRDPGQGYNEQFF. The DNA of the CDR3 is TGTGCCAGCAGGGACCCGGGACAGGGATACAATGAGCAGTTCTTC.

The chain carries TRBV5-1 and TRBJ2-7, with D possibly being TRBD2 (8 bases). The V end was cut by 4 bases, the J end by 3 bases, with 23 bases between. The CDR3 loop spans 17 amino acids. Germline loops: CDR1 SGHRS, CDR2 YFSETQ. CDR3 sequence: CASSTRGGGGKDYEQYF. CDR3 nucleotides: TGCGCCAGCAGCACTCGAGGGGGCGGGGGGAAAGACTACGAGCAGTACTTC.

The CDR3 DNA is TGTGCCAGCAGCAAAGCGAACAGGGCTCAAGAGACCCAGTACTTC. It encodes CASSKANRAQETQYF. The J gene is TRBJ2-5, the V gene TRBV21-1; TRBD1 reflects the table's D call only, with no check against the DNA. TRBV21-1 is a recognized pseudogene. The CDR3 extends over 15 amino acids.

The rearrangement joins TRBV4-1 to TRBJ2-7; the D gene is possibly TRBD1 (6 bases). The CDR3 length is 15 residues. Germline CDR1 and CDR2: MGHRA and YSYEKL. The ends were cut back, 3 bases at V and 4 bases at J, with 16 bases in the middle. CDR3 nucleotide sequence: TGCGCCAGCAGCCAGAGGGGGAGCCCCCCGTACGAGCAGTACTTC. It encodes CASSQRGSPPYEQYF.

This chain links TRBV20-1 with TRBJ1-1; D possibly corresponds to TRBD1 (6 bases). Germline loops: CDR1 DFQATT, CDR2 SNEGSKA (reference sequence). The V end lost 6 bases, the J end lost 11 bases, and 16 bases lay between the germline ends. The CDR3 consists of 11 residues. The CDR3 reads CSAFRGPVAFF. CDR3 nucleotide sequence: TGCAGTGCGTTCAGGGGCCCCGTGGCTTTCTTT.

As to this clone: Other DNA sequences of this sample code for an identical CDR3. The chain employs TRBV28 and TRBJ2-7; 9 bases are shared with TRBD1. There are 13 residues in the CDR3. CDR1 and CDR2 from the germline V gene are MDHEN and SYDVKM. Unmatched junction bases numbered 1, after V lost 6 bases and J lost 1 base. The CDR3 protein is CASRGTGSYEQYF. CDR3 bases: TGTGCCAGCAGAGGGACAGGGTCCTACGAGCAGTACTTC.

The sample holds many counts of this clone. V gene TRBV28 combines with J gene TRBJ1-3; 8 positions agree with TRBD1. Trimming cost V 2 bases and J 4 bases; bases outside gene matches: 13. The germline gives CDR1 MDHEN, CDR2 SYDVKM. The CDR3 covers 18 residues. CDR3 sequence: CASSLPRLGTGAGNTIYF. In DNA, the CDR3 is TGTGCCAGCAGTTTACCCCGTCTCGGGACAGGTGCAGGAAACACCATATATTTT.

The genes are TRBV13 and TRBJ1-1, with D hard to call. Trimming pared 5 bases from V and 4 bases from J, leaving 32 bases between. This CDR3 is built from 20 residues. Germline values: CDR1 PRHDT, CDR2 FYEKMQ (reference sequence). CDR3: CASSQYTRRSGKGESTEAFF. The CDR3 bases are TGTGCCAGCAGCCAATACACTCGGAGGTCAGGTAAGGGTGAGAGCACTGAAGCTTTCTTT.

The chain carries TRBV11-1 and TRBJ2-1, with 7 bases lining up with TRBD2. This CDR3 is 16 amino acids long. Germline CDR1 and CDR2: SGHAT and FQDESV (reference sequence). V was pared by 1 base and J by 2 bases, with 5 bases of the junction left unmatched. This CDR3 is CASSLGLAETYNEQFF. CDR3 sequence (DNA): TGTGCCAGCAGCTTAGGTCTAGCGGAGACCTACAATGAGCAGTTCTTC. Full variable domain (remainder filled in from reference TRBV11-1 and TRBJ2-1): EAEVAQSPRYKITEKSQAVAFWCDPISGHATLYWYRQILGQGPELLVQFQDESVVDDSQLPKDRFSAERLKGVDSTLKIQPAELGDSAMYLCASSLGLAETYNEQFFGPGTRLTVL.

The rearrangement uses TRBV6-5 and TRBJ2-7, with TRBD1 matching 9 bases. Trimming removed 2 bases from V and 5 bases from J; junction bases left unmatched: 10. The CDR3 covers 16 residues. Germline CDR1 and CDR2: MNHEY and SVGAGI. CDR3 DNA sequence: TGTGCCAGCAGTTACGGTCAGCCGGGACAGGGACACGAGCAGTACTTC. This translates into CASSYGQPGQGHEQYF.

The chain carries TRBV29-1 and TRBJ1-2; D perhaps matches TRBD1 (5 bases). CDR3 size: 13 residues. CDR1 and CDR2 (germline): SQVTM, ANQGSEA. V shed 3 bases and J shed 5 bases, with 13 bases lying between them. In nucleotides, the CDR3 is TGCAGCGTTGATCAGGGAAATGATTATGGCTACACCTTC. It yields the protein CSVDQGNDYGYTF.

This chain connects TRBV18 to TRBJ2-3; TRBD1 is a possible D gene (5 bases). The V end was cut by 5 bases, the J end by 3 bases, with 6 bases between. CDR3 length: 12 amino acids. Germline loops: CDR1 KGHSH, CDR2 LQKENI. The CDR3 loop reads CASSKGTDTQYF. The CDR3 bases are TGTGCCAGCTCAAAGGGGACAGATACGCAGTATTTT.